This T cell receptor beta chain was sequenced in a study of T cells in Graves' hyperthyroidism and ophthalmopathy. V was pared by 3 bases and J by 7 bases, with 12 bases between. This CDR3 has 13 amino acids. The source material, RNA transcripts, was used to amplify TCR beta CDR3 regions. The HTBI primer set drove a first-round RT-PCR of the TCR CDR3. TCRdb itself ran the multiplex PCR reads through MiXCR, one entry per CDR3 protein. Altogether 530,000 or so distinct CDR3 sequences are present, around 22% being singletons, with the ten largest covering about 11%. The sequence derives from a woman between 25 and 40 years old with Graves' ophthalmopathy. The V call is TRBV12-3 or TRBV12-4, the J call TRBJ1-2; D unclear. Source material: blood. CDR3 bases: TGTGCCAGCAGTTTTACCCAGTCGGGTGGCTACACCTTC. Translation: CASSFTQSGGYTF.